This TCR beta chain was identified in a study of T cells in Graves' hyperthyroidism and ophthalmopathy. Hyperthyroidism was newly diagnosed in patients aged 18 to 65 (duration under 2 months). Diagnoses were made from clinical symptoms, serum measures (thyroxine and TRAb), thyroid ultrasound and orbital computed tomography. This CDR3 spans 16 amino acids. The trim removed 8 bases at V and 3 bases at J, leaving 14 bases unmatched. Per the germline V gene, CDR1 is MNHNS and CDR2 is SASEGT. TCR beta CDR3 region amplification was performed from RNA transcripts. The HTBI primer set served for first-round RT-PCR of the TCR CDR3. TCRdb used MiXCR to reprocess the multiplex PCR reads, holding one entry per CDR3 protein. This table has around 380,000 distinct CDR3 sequences, about 13% appearing once. This clonotype occurred many times.

The chain couples TRBV6-1 to TRBJ2-7; 9 positions match TRBD1. Sequenced input: blood. This receptor was taken from a man younger than 45 with Graves' hyperthyroidism that later progressed to Graves' ophthalmopathy. CDR3: CASGMTGTGKNYEQYF. The CDR3 bases are TGTGCCAGCGGAATGACCGGGACAGGGAAAAACTACGAGCAGTACTTC.